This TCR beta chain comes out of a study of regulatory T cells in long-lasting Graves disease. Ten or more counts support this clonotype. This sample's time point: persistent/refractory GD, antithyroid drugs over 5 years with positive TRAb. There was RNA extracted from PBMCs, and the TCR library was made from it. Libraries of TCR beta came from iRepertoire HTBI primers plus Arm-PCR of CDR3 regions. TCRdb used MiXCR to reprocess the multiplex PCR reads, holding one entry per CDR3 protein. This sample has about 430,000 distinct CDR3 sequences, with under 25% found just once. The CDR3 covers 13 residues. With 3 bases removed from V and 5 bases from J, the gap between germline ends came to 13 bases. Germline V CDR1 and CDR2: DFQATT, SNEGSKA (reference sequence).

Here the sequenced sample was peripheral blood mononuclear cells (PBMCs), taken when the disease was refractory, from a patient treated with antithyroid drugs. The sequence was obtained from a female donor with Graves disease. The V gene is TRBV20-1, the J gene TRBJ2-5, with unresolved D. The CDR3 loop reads CSASQNVRETQYF. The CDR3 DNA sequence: TGCAGTGCTAGCCAGAATGTTAGGGAGACCCAGTACTTC.